These 32 T cell receptor beta chains were sequenced from one sample in a study of graft-versus-host responses after intestinal transplantation. No antigen has been identified for these receptors. Some clones are missing from TCRdb's copy, which holds only in-frame ones; the method was immunoSEQ multiplex PCR. This sample carries about 110,000 clones, 93% of them seen once, and the ten largest clones take less than 0.55%. The sample in question was unstimulated CD8+ T cells sorted from spleen or lymph node cells, obtained before intestinal transplant. The receptors were sampled from a human donor who received an intestinal transplant.

The rearrangement uses TRBV13 and TRBJ2-7, with 7 bases aligning to TRBD2. Germline V gene data show CDR1 as PRHDT and CDR2 as FYEKMQ (reference sequence). This CDR3 has 15 residues. V gave up 5 bases and J gave up 7 bases; unmatched junction bases: 14. The CDR3 loop is CASSAPAQRGREQYF. In DNA, the CDR3 is TGTGCCAGCAGCGCCCCGGCCCAGCGGGGTAGAGAGCAGTACTTC. Full variable domain (remainder filled in from reference TRBV13 and TRBJ2-7): AAGVIQSPRHLIKEKRETATLKCYPIPRHDTVYWYQQGPGQDPQFLISFYEKMQSDKGSIPDRFSAQQFSDYHSELNMSSLELGDSALYFCASSAPAQRGREQYFGPGTRLTVT.

The chain couples TRBV9 to TRBJ2-1; 8 bases match TRBD2. The CDR3 sequence is 15 residues long. With V trimmed by 4 bases and J by 1 base, 4 bases remained unmatched. The germline gives CDR1 SGDLS, CDR2 YYNGEE. The CDR3 bases are TGTGCCAGCAGCTTGAGCGGGAGTTCCTACAATGAGCAGTTCTTC. This translates into CASSLSGSSYNEQFF.

This clone occurred a few times. V and J are TRBV28 and TRBJ2-3; the D gene is possibly TRBD1 (5 bases). Trimming removed 6 bases at V and 2 bases at J, with 15 bases between. The length of the CDR3 is 15 residues. CDR1 is MDHEN, CDR2 SYDVKM, per germline. The CDR3 is CASSLGQFSTDTQYF. In DNA form, the CDR3 reads TGTGCCAGCAGCCTCGGACAATTTTCCACAGATACGCAGTATTTT.

This chain connects TRBV27 to TRBJ2-1; TRBD2 matches 7 bases. Germline V gene lookup returns CDR1 MNHEY and CDR2 SMNVEV (reference sequence). The CDR3 is made up of 11 amino acids. Unmatched junction bases numbered 10, after V lost 8 bases and J lost 15 bases. CDR3 DNA sequence: TGTGCCAGCGAGCGGGATGGAGGTGGGTTCTTC. Its translation is CASERDGGGFF.

J is TRBJ2-1 and V is TRBV5-1, with TRBD2 matching 8 bases. The CDR3 spans 16 residues. The J segment lost 4 bases and the V segment lost 0 bases, leaving 6 bases of the junction unmatched. Per germline, CDR1 SGHRS and CDR2 YFSETQ. CDR3 sequence reads: CASSLEASGLYNEQFF. The CDR3 bases are TGCGCCAGCAGCTTGGAGGCTAGCGGGCTTTACAATGAGCAGTTCTTC.

This clone was found a few times. The V and J genes are TRBV6-1 and TRBJ1-1; the D gene is possibly TRBD1 (6 bases). Germline CDR1 and CDR2: MNHNS and SASEGT. The ends were cut back, 1 base at V and 1 base at J, with 10 bases in the middle. The length of the CDR3 is 15 residues. The CDR3 DNA sequence: TGTGCCAGCAGTGAAGACCCACAGGGGAACACTGAAGCTTTCTTT. Residues: CASSEDPQGNTEAFF.

V usage is TRBV29-1 and J usage is TRBJ2-1; D is perhaps TRBD2 (6 bases). V dropped 7 bases and J dropped 7 bases, with 11 bases sitting between them. Germline V gene lookup returns CDR1 SQVTM and CDR2 ANQGSEA. The CDR3 contains 11 residues. In DNA, the CDR3 is TGCAGCGGACTGGCGGGGAATGAGCAGTTCTTC. This codes for CSGLAGNEQFF.

In DNA, the CDR3 is TGTGCCAGTGGACAGGGGGTCGAGCAGTACTTC. Residues: CASGQGVEQYF. This chain joins TRBV19 and TRBJ2-7; TRBD1 aligns across 10 bases. CDR1 and CDR2 from the germline V gene are LNHDA and SQIVND (reference sequence). The CDR3 extends over 11 amino acids. J was trimmed by 6 bases and V by 8 bases; bases with no gene match: 1.

The chain joins TRBV7-6 to TRBJ2-1, with 13 bases that match TRBD2. The CDR3 is 18 residues long. With V trimmed by 5 bases and J by 5 bases, 12 bases remained unmatched. Looked up from germline, CDR1 is SGHVS and CDR2 is FNYEAQ. The CDR3 loop reads CASSPRPPTSGRDNEQFF. Written as DNA, the CDR3 is TGTGCCAGCAGCCCCCGACCCCCAACTAGCGGGAGGGACAATGAGCAGTTCTTC. Filled out from reference TRBV7-6 and TRBJ2-1, the complete variable domain reads GAGVSQSPRYKVTKRGQDVALRCDPISGHVSLYWYRQALGQGPEFLTYFNYEAQQDKSGLPNDRFSAERPEGSISTLTIQRTEQRDSAMYRCASSPRPPTSGRDNEQFFGPGTRLTVL.

The chain employs TRBV6-6 and TRBJ1-5; D is perhaps TRBD1 (5 bases). The germline V and J ends were trimmed by 10 bases and 5 bases, with 18 bases remaining between them. Germline V gives CDR1 MNHNY, CDR2 SVGAGI (reference sequence). The CDR3 covers 14 residues. The CDR3 DNA reads TGTGCCACCCTTCCCCCGGGGGATCATCAGCCCCAGCATTTT. Its protein product is CATLPPGDHQPQHF.

The V call is TRBV7-8, the J call TRBJ1-3; a weak D match, TRBD1 (6 bases). CDR3 length: 14 amino acids. Germline V gives CDR1 SGHVS, CDR2 FQNEAQ. V gave up 5 bases and J gave up 0 bases, with 8 bases separating them. For the CDR3, the DNA is TGTGCCAGCAGCCTGACAGGCTCTGGAAACACCATATATTTT. Amino acid sequence: CASSLTGSGNTIYF.

V and J are TRBV7-9 and TRBJ2-5; D might be TRBD1 (5 bases). CDR1 and CDR2 (germline): SEHNR, FQNEAQ (reference sequence). V was shortened by 2 bases and J by 5 bases, with 15 bases between the two germline ends. The CDR3 contains 15 residues. The CDR3 DNA follows: TGTGCCAGCAGCTTACAGTCAGGGTCTTGGGAGACCCAGTACTTC. This gives the protein CASSLQSGSWETQYF. Full variable domain (remainder filled in from reference TRBV7-9 and TRBJ2-5): DTGVSQNPRHKITKRGQNVTFRCDPISEHNRLYWYRQTLGQGPEFLTYFQNEAQLEKSRLLSDRFSAERPKGSFSTLEIQRTEQGDSAMYLCASSLQSGSWETQYFGPGTRLLVL.

Notes on this clone: A read error may produce the germline difference seen at one junction end. The chain recombines TRBV5-1 with TRBJ2-7; D could derive from TRBD1 or TRBD2 (5 bases each). Germline V CDR1 and CDR2: SGHRS, YFSETQ. The CDR3 runs to 14 residues. The CDR3 loop is CTSSWGTGTYEQYF. The CDR3 DNA sequence: TGCACCAGCAGCTGGGGGACGGGGACCTACGAGCAGTACTTC.

The chain combines TRBV19 with TRBJ1-1; 10 positions agree with TRBD1. V was pared by 4 bases and J by 1 base, with 3 bases of the junction left unmatched. Germline values: CDR1 LNHDA, CDR2 SQIVND (reference sequence). The CDR3 extends over 15 amino acids. The CDR3 DNA follows: TGTGCCAGTAGTAGGGGGGACAGGGGGAACACTGAAGCTTTCTTT. Its protein product is CASSRGDRGNTEAFF.

This clone was observed a single time. The chain has TRBV10-3 and TRBJ1-1; D is undetermined. The CDR3 sequence is 13 residues long. V lost 4 bases to trimming and J lost 2 bases, with 8 bases between them. The germline gives CDR1 ENHRY, CDR2 SYGVKD. The CDR3 loop is CAISVVGNTEAFF. As DNA, the CDR3 is TGTGCCATCAGTGTGGTAGGAAACACTGAAGCTTTCTTT.

The rearrangement uses TRBV29-1 and TRBJ2-1; TRBD2 might be the D (6 bases). Trimming cost V 4 bases and J 10 bases, with 11 bases left between them. The germline CDR1 and CDR2 sequences are SQVTM and ANQGSEA. The CDR3 is made up of 11 amino acids. The CDR3 protein is CSVGGDFEQFF. The CDR3, as DNA: TGCAGCGTTGGAGGGGACTTCGAGCAGTTCTTC.

The chain uses TRBV28 and TRBJ1-2; weak D call: TRBD1 (6 bases). The CDR3 totals 15 residues. Germline assignment: CDR1 MDHEN and CDR2 SYDVKM. V shed 2 bases and J shed 2 bases, with 12 bases lying between them. The CDR3 DNA follows: TGTGCCAGCAGTTTAGGAGGGGGAGGGAACTATGGCTACACCTTC. As protein: CASSLGGGGNYGYTF.

V gene TRBV11-2 combines with J gene TRBJ2-1; D call uncertain. Germline V gene lookup returns CDR1 SGHAT and CDR2 FQNNGV. The CDR3 totals 15 residues. V lost 5 bases and J 10 bases, leaving 21 bases between the germline ends. CDR3 in amino acids: CASSLPTGLPLEQFF. CDR3 coding DNA: TGTGCCAGCAGCCTACCCACCGGGCTCCCATTGGAGCAGTTCTTC.

The chain carries TRBV13 and TRBJ2-7, with D perhaps matching TRBD1 or TRBD2 (5 bases each). There are 15 residues in the CDR3. Between the trimmed V and J ends, which lost 2 bases and 3 bases, there was a span of 14 bases. Germline CDR1 reads PRHDT; CDR2 reads FYEKMQ (reference sequence). This CDR3 reads CASSLRGAAGYEQYF. The CDR3 DNA follows: TGTGCCAGCAGCTTACGAGGGGCGGCGGGCTACGAGCAGTACTTC. The full variable domain, with the rest looked up from reference TRBV13 and TRBJ2-7, is AAGVIQSPRHLIKEKRETATLKCYPIPRHDTVYWYQQGPGQDPQFLISFYEKMQSDKGSIPDRFSAQQFSDYHSELNMSSLELGDSALYFCASSLRGAAGYEQYFGPGTRLTVT.

The V and J genes are TRBV19 and TRBJ1-4; D not resolved. V lost 6 bases to trimming and J lost 3 bases, with 17 bases between them. The CDR3 is 16 amino acids. The germline CDR1 and CDR2 sequences are LNHDA and SQIVND (reference sequence). This CDR3 reads CASREFSGKSNEKLFF. The CDR3 DNA reads as TGTGCCAGTAGAGAATTCTCCGGGAAGTCTAATGAAAAACTGTTTTTT.

The chain has TRBV27 and TRBJ2-5, with TRBD2 matching over 10 bases. The end of the DNA aligns better with TRBJ2-7, so the J call may be wrong. This CDR3 is 15 amino acids long. Per the germline V gene, CDR1 is MNHEY and CDR2 is SMNVEV (reference sequence). CDR3 coding DNA: TGTGCCAGCAGTGACGGACTAGCGGCTTCCTACGAGCAGTACTTC. This encodes CASSDGLAASYEQYF.

V is TRBV19 and J is TRBJ2-7; 9 nucleotides line up with TRBD1. Unmatched junction bases numbered 8, after V lost 2 bases and J lost 3 bases. This CDR3 has 16 amino acids. Germline V gives CDR1 LNHDA, CDR2 SQIVND (reference sequence). The CDR3 DNA follows: TGTGCCAGTAGTATATCAGCCGGGACAGGGATCTACGAGCAGTACTTC. Translation: CASSISAGTGIYEQYF.

The chain couples TRBV4-1 to TRBJ1-1; tentatively, D is TRBD1 (5 bases). V shed 4 bases and J shed 6 bases, with 12 bases lying between them. Germline loops: CDR1 MGHRA, CDR2 YSYEKL. The length of the CDR3 is 13 residues. CDR3: CASSPSGTAEAFF. The CDR3, as DNA: TGCGCCAGCAGCCCATCTGGGACGGCTGAAGCTTTCTTT.

The chain employs TRBV28 and TRBJ2-3, with TRBD2 matching over 10 bases. The CDR3 is 16 residues long. The germline V gene encodes CDR1 MDHEN and CDR2 SYDVKM. Trimming took 6 bases from V and 2 from J; bases not matched to a gene: 8. CDR3 coding DNA: TGTGCCAGCAGCCCCGTAGCGGGAGGTCCCACAGATACGCAGTATTTT. It translates to CASSPVAGGPTDTQYF.

The chain couples TRBV6-5 to TRBJ2-7; tentatively, D is TRBD1 (6 bases). The CDR3 covers 14 residues. The germline V gene has CDR1 MNHEY and CDR2 SVGAGI. Trimming removed 6 bases at V and 1 base at J, with 13 bases between. CDR3 protein: CASSVGGQSYEQYF. The CDR3 DNA is TGTGCCAGCAGCGTCGGCGGACAGTCCTACGAGCAGTACTTC.

The chain uses TRBV9 and TRBJ1-2; TRBD1 aligns across 7 bases. The CDR3 runs 14 residues. CDR1 is SGDLS, CDR2 YYNGEE, per germline. V shed 2 bases and J 7 bases; nucleotides not matched to a gene: 8. The CDR3 sequence is CASSVTGDHCGYTF. The CDR3 nucleotides are TGTGCCAGCAGCGTCACAGGGGATCACTGTGGCTACACCTTC. Using reference TRBV9 and TRBJ1-2 for the parts outside the CDR3, the full variable domain is DSGVTQTPKHLITATGQRVTLRCSPRSGDLSVYWYQQSLDQGLQFLIQYYNGEERAKGNILERFSAQQFPDLHSELNLSSLELGDSALYFCASSVTGDHCGYTFGSGTRLTVV.

The CDR3 sequence: CASSRERGRDGYTF. DNA of the CDR3: TGTGCCAGCAGTAGGGAGAGGGGGCGCGATGGCTACACCTTC. This chain connects TRBV27 to TRBJ1-2; 7 bases align to TRBD1. The ends lost 5 bases at V and 6 bases at J; junction bases unmatched: 9. Germline V gives CDR1 MNHEY, CDR2 SMNVEV (reference sequence). The CDR3 runs 14 residues.

V is TRBV7-9 and J is TRBJ2-1; D remains ambiguous. The germline V gene encodes CDR1 SEHNR and CDR2 FQNEAQ (reference sequence). Trimming removed 5 bases from V and 8 bases from J, with 10 bases in between. This CDR3 is built from 12 residues. The CDR3 is CASSPLNDEQFF. CDR3 DNA sequence: TGTGCCAGCAGCCCATTAAACGATGAGCAGTTCTTC.

The V call is TRBV9, the J call TRBJ2-3; possibly TRBD1 or TRBD2 for D (5 bases each). The CDR3 length is 17 residues. The V gene's germline CDR1 is SGDLS and CDR2 YYNGEE. Trimming took off 3 bases at V and 1 base at J, with 18 bases between the two ends. CDR3 DNA sequence: TGTGCCAGCAGCGCTAAGGGTCGAGGGGAGCGCACAGATACGCAGTATTTT. The encoded protein is CASSAKGRGERTDTQYF.

The chain joins TRBV11-2 to TRBJ2-7; D perhaps matches TRBD1 (6 bases). The germline gives CDR1 SGHAT, CDR2 FQNNGV. This CDR3 is built from 15 residues. V dropped 5 bases and J dropped 3 bases, with 17 bases sitting between them. The CDR3 loop is CASSHAGAYLYEQYF. CDR3 DNA sequence: TGTGCCAGCAGCCACGCAGGGGCATATCTCTACGAGCAGTACTTC.

The chain couples TRBV10-3 to TRBJ1-4; the D is unclear. Germline CDR1 is ENHRY and CDR2 is SYGVKD. V gave up 4 bases and J gave up 7 bases, with 10 bases separating them. The CDR3 length is 13 residues. Here the CDR3 reads CAISGALFEKLFF. In DNA, the CDR3 is TGTGCCATCAGTGGGGCTCTCTTTGAAAAACTGTTTTTT.

The chain carries TRBV7-8 and TRBJ1-2; the D gene is possibly TRBD1 (5 bases). The V end lost 4 bases, the J end lost 4 bases, and 10 bases lay between the germline ends. CDR1 SGHVS and CDR2 FQNEAQ come from the germline V gene. The CDR3 is 13 amino acids. This CDR3 reads CASSSRQSYGYTF. The CDR3 nucleotides read TGTGCCAGCAGCTCTCGACAGAGCTATGGCTACACCTTC. The variable domain in full, with the rest retrieved from reference TRBV7-8 and TRBJ1-2, is GAGVSQSPRYKVAKRGQDVALRCDPISGHVSLFWYQQALGQGPEFLTYFQNEAQLDKSGLPSDRFFAERPEGSVSTLKIQRTQQEDSAVYLCASSSRQSYGYTFGSGTRLTVV.